This T cell receptor (beta chain) was identified in a study of cytomegalovirus exposure and HLA in healthy donors. CDR3 size: 16 residues. Germline-derived CDR1 and CDR2 are SGDLS and YYNGEE. Trimming at V came to 3 bases and at J to 8 bases, leaving 14 bases not matched to a gene. It was with 60 Vbeta and 13 Jbeta primers that the PCR ran. Only in-frame clones appear in the TCRdb table, and some are missing; sequencing was by immunoSEQ multiplex PCR. This sample has some 170,000 clones, with 80% found just once. General study findings and limits: Information on immune exposure was restricted to one variable (CMV serostatus).

As concerns this clone: Its specificity is not known. The sample carries other DNA sequences with the same CDR3.

The receptor's source is a young man in good health and CMV-seronegative. The chain uses TRBV9 and TRBJ1-2; 9 bases map to TRBD1. Sequences were obtained from PBMCs. CDR3 coding DNA: TGTGCCAGCAGCGCTACTGGGACAGGGTTGGCGCGCGGCTACACCTTC. As protein: CASSATGTGLARGYTF.